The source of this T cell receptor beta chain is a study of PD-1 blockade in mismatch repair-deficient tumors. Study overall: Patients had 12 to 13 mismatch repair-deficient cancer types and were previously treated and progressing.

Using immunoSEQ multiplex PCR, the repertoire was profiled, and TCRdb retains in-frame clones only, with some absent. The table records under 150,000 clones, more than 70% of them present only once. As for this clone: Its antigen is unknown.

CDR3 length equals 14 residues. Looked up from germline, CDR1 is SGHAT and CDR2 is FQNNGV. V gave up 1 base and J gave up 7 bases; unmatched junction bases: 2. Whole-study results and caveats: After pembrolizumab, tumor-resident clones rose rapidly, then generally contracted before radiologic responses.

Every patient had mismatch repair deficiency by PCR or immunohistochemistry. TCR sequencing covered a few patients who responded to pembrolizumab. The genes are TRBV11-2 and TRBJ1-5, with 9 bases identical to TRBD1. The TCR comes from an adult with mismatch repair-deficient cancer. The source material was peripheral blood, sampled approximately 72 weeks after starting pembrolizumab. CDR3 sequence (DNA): TGTGCCAGCAGCTTAGGGACAGGGGAGCAGCCCCAGCATTTT. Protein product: CASSLGTGEQPQHF.